This T cell receptor (beta chain) stems from a study of T cell responses to AZD1222 COVID-19 vaccine. Generated by immunoSEQ multiplex PCR, the TCRdb table keeps only in-frame clones and is missing some. The table has over 110,000 clones, roughly 91% seen once; the top ten hold roughly 4.9%. The CDR3 covers 16 residues. V lost 3 bases and J lost 6, with 18 bases in between. CDR1 is MGHRA and CDR2 is YSYEKL in the germline V gene. This chain links TRBV4-1 with TRBJ2-1, with a tentative D call TRBD1 (5 bases). This TCR was sampled from an adult in good health. Sample: peripheral blood, taken on day 0 of AZD1222 vaccination. The chain's CDR3 is CASSQHSLARGNEQFF. The DNA for the CDR3 is TGCGCCAGCAGCCAGCACTCCTTAGCTAGGGGCAATGAGCAGTTCTTC.